The source of this TCR beta chain is a study of blood T cells in healthy people across ages. A sample-barcoded 5' primer and a J-beta primer mix were used in a second PCR of roughly 6 to 11 cycles. TCRdb re-analysed the 5' RACE reads in MiXCR, keeping a single row per CDR3 protein. The data show 1.5 million to 2 million distinct CDR3 sequences, with 49% seen just once and 2% to 2.5% held by the top ten. This CDR3 is 13 amino acids long. Germline CDR1 reads LGHNA; CDR2 reads YSLEER. Trimming took off 1 base at V and 11 bases at J, with 14 bases between the two ends. This rearrangement joins TRBV4-3 to TRBJ1-2, with TRBD1 as a possible D gene (5 bases). The TCR comes from a woman between 35 and 50 years old in good health. The sample taken for sequencing was blood. The CDR3 DNA follows: TGCGCCAGCAGCCAAGGGCCCGGGACCCCTTACACCTTC. It is translated as CASSQGPGTPYTF.